The clone carrying this T cell receptor (beta chain) appeared many times. CDR3 length: 14 amino acids. The germline CDR1 and CDR2 sequences are SGHNT and YENEEA. Trimming cost V 8 bases and J 4 bases; bases outside gene matches: 10. Stated time point: patch test 1, 2 weeks after DPC sensitization. The sample's treatment: therapeutic diphenylcyclopropenone sensitization with weekly scalp DPC. This specimen belongs to a study of human T cells and chemical hapten exposure. As for the study in general: DPC at 2% was the sensitizing agent, placed on approximately 2 cm by approximately 2 cm of upper inner arm skin.

TCRdb redid the calling of the RACE reads with MiXCR, one entry per CDR3 protein. The sample holds 74,000 or so distinct CDR3 sequences, over 9% seen once. The material was whole blood, obtained in connection with sensitization to the hapten diphenylcyclopropenone (DPC). The chain recombines TRBV11-3 with TRBJ2-7, with TRBD1 matching 8 bases. The source of this sequence is a woman between 50 and 59 years old with alopecia areata. Some clones in this sample may be carry-over from other donors' samples. The CDR3 DNA reads TGTGCCAGCGAGCGGACAGGGCCGGGTTACGAGCAGTACTTC. Encoded protein: CASERTGPGYEQYF.